This T cell receptor (beta chain) is drawn from a study of blood T cell repertoires in COVID-19. In the authors' workflow: Scientists estimated how many nucleated cells there were by amplifying reference gene primers. Sequencing was performed with immunoSEQ multiplex PCR; in TCRdb, only in-frame clones are kept and a portion is missing. V and J calls and clone size follow that table, whereas D and trimming were derived from the DNA. Among about 60,000 clones listed, 75% to 95% were seen once. The V gene lost 0 bases and the J gene lost 8 bases, with 15 bases spanning the gap. The CDR3 extends over 15 amino acids. CDR1 SGHRS and CDR2 YFSETQ come from the germline V gene.

The V gene is TRBV5-1, the J gene TRBJ2-1; a weak D match, TRBD2 (6 bases). This sequence originates from a man aged 60 to 75 with acute or convalescent COVID-19. The sample comprised peripheral blood. The chain's CDR3 is CASSLGLVGVDEQFF. DNA of the CDR3: TGCGCCAGCAGCTTGGGACTAGTCGGTGTGGATGAGCAGTTCTTC.